The 32 T cell receptor beta chains given below trace back to one sample, sequenced in a study of memory CD4+ T cells and cytomegalovirus serostatus. The sort gate was single viable CD3+CD4+CD8-CD45RO+ cells for memory CD4+ T cells. This table comes from immunoSEQ multiplex PCR, and its TCRdb copy is limited to in-frame clones, with some not included. The profile shows under 85,000 clones, 78% of them singletons. Sequencing was carried out using memory CD4+ T cells from blood. All receptors come from an adult in good health and CMV-seropositive.

The V call is TRBV28, the J call TRBJ1-2; D remains ambiguous. The germline V and J ends were trimmed by 8 bases and 0 bases, with 7 bases remaining between them. This CDR3 region has 12 residues. Germline V gene data show CDR1 as MDHEN and CDR2 as SYDVKM. CDR3 DNA sequence: TGTGCCAGCCAGCTTTCTAACTATGGCTACACCTTC. It yields the protein CASQLSNYGYTF.

This clone was picked up a small number of times. CDR3: CASRDSYNEQFF. The DNA of the CDR3 is TGTGCCAGCCGGGACTCCTACAATGAGCAGTTCTTC. The rearrangement joins TRBV25-1 to TRBJ2-1; possibly TRBD2 for D (5 bases). The germline V gene encodes CDR1 MGHDK and CDR2 SYGVNS. V lost 8 bases to trimming and J lost 0 bases, with 5 bases between them. This CDR3 comprises 12 residues.

The chain employs TRBV19 and TRBJ1-1; D gene unclear. V was trimmed by 0 bases and J by 1 base, leaving 6 bases between them. CDR1 is LNHDA and CDR2 is SQIVND in the germline V gene (reference sequence). The CDR3 is 14 amino acids. DNA for the CDR3: TGTGCCAGTAGTATAGAGGGAAGGAACACTGAAGCTTTCTTT. As protein: CASSIEGRNTEAFF.

The V gene is TRBV21-1, the J gene TRBJ1-1. TRBV21-1 is designated a pseudogene. This CDR3 is built from 17 residues. Here the CDR3 reads CASSKQLSDGETPEAFF. In nucleotides, the CDR3 is TGTGCCAGCAGCAAACAGTTGAGCGATGGGGAAACCCCTGAAGCTTTCTTT.

In its sample, this clone was seen a few times. This chain joins TRBV25-1 and TRBJ1-5, with D possibly TRBD1 on 5 matching bases. Trimming took 2 bases from V and 6 from J, leaving 11 bases between them. From germline, CDR1 is MGHDK and CDR2 SYGVNS. The CDR3 contains 14 residues. This chain's CDR3 is CASSEGTIGQPQHF. The CDR3 DNA sequence: TGTGCCAGCAGTGAAGGGACCATTGGTCAGCCCCAGCATTTT.

The V call is TRBV2, the J call TRBJ1-1; D gene ambiguous. The germline V and J ends were trimmed by 8 bases and 1 base, with 11 bases remaining between them. The CDR3 contains 13 residues. Germline CDR1 and CDR2: SNHLY and FYNNEI. CDR3 region: CASSAAPNTEAFF. The CDR3 DNA is TGTGCCAGCTCGGCAGCTCCGAACACTGAAGCTTTCTTT.

V gene TRBV7-9 combines with J gene TRBJ2-1, with TRBD2 matching over 12 bases. Germline CDR1 and CDR2: SEHNR and FQNEAQ (reference sequence). Unmatched junction bases numbered 3, after V lost 6 bases and J lost 6 bases. The CDR3 is 14 residues long. The CDR3 sequence is CASRLAGGRNEQFF. Here the CDR3 DNA reads TGTGCCAGCAGGCTAGCGGGGGGGCGCAATGAGCAGTTCTTC. The complete variable domain, with remaining parts taken from reference TRBV7-9 and TRBJ2-1, reads DTGVSQNPRHKITKRGQNVTFRCDPISEHNRLYWYRQTLGQGPEFLTYFQNEAQLEKSRLLSDRFSAERPKGSFSTLEIQRTEQGDSAMYLCASRLAGGRNEQFFGPGTRLTVL.

The V and J genes are TRBV19 and TRBJ2-4; D may be TRBD2 (6 bases). The germline V gene encodes CDR1 LNHDA and CDR2 SQIVND (reference sequence). V was cut by 1 base and J by 1 base, with 8 bases left in between. This CDR3 has 15 residues. CDR3 coding DNA: TGTGCCAGTAGTATAGGCACTAGCGCCAAAAACATTCAGTACTTC. This codes for CASSIGTSAKNIQYF. Filled out from reference TRBV19 and TRBJ2-4, the complete variable domain reads DGGITQSPKYLFRKEGQNVTLSCEQNLNHDAMYWYRQDPGQGLRLIYYSQIVNDFQKGDIAEGYSVSREKKESFPLTVTSAQKNPTAFYLCASSIGTSAKNIQYFGAGTRLSVL.

This chain connects TRBV7-8 to TRBJ1-3; no clear D. The CDR3 is 16 amino acids. The V end lost 5 bases, the J end lost 0 bases, and 14 bases lay between the germline ends. Germline V CDR1 and CDR2: SGHVS, FQNEAQ. CDR3 nucleotide sequence: TGTGCCAGCAGCATTAACACTTACTCCTCTGGAAACACCATATATTTT. Translated, it gives CASSINTYSSGNTIYF.

Remarks on this clone: This specimen includes other DNA sequences encoding the same CDR3. V usage is TRBV9 and J usage is TRBJ1-5; D uncertain. This CDR3 spans 13 amino acids. V lost 0 bases and J lost 7, with 8 bases in between. Germline V gene lookup returns CDR1 SGDLS and CDR2 YYNGEE. Written as DNA, the CDR3 is TGTGCCAGCAGCGTAGGTCTTAGACAGCCCCAGCATTTT. Translating it yields CASSVGLRQPQHF. Full variable domain (missing parts from reference TRBV9 and TRBJ1-5): DSGVTQTPKHLITATGQRVTLRCSPRSGDLSVYWYQQSLDQGLQFLIQYYNGEERAKGNILERFSAQQFPDLHSELNLSSLELGDSALYFCASSVGLRQPQHFGDGTRLSIL.

This chain joins TRBV18 and TRBJ2-2; 11 bases agree with TRBD1. CDR3 length: 16 residues. V was clipped by 3 bases and J by 5 bases; unmatched bases: 5. Germline values: CDR1 KGHSH, CDR2 LQKENI. The CDR3 loop is CASSPGTGGETGELFF. In DNA, the CDR3 is TGTGCCAGCTCACCTGGGACAGGGGGAGAGACCGGGGAGCTGTTTTTT.

This rearrangement joins TRBV5-1 to TRBJ1-2, with 7 positions matching TRBD1. CDR3 length equals 13 residues. Germline lookup yields CDR1 SGHRS and CDR2 YFSETQ. The V and J ends lost 2 bases and 7 bases, in that order; junction bases with no gene match: 5. The CDR3 DNA sequence: TGCGCCAGCAGCTTTGACAGGGTCGGTGGCTACACCTTC. This encodes CASSFDRVGGYTF. Filled out from reference TRBV5-1 and TRBJ1-2, the complete variable domain reads KAGVTQTPRYLIKTRGQQVTLSCSPISGHRSVSWYQQTPGQGLQFLFEYFSETQRNKGNFPGRFSGRQFSNSRSEMNVSTLELGDSALYLCASSFDRVGGYTFGSGTRLTVV.

The chain combines TRBV10-2 with TRBJ1-6, with 10 bases identical to TRBD1. The germline gives CDR1 WSHSY, CDR2 SAAADI. The CDR3 is 13 amino acids. The trim removed 10 bases at V and 8 bases at J, leaving 5 bases unmatched. The CDR3 loop reads CATAGTGDSPLHF. In nucleotides, the CDR3 is TGCGCCACCGCCGGGACAGGGGATTCACCCCTCCACTTT.

The rearrangement joins TRBV5-1 to TRBJ1-1, with TRBD1 matching over 8 bases. V lost 3 bases to trimming and J lost 12 bases; unmatched junction nucleotides: 10. In germline, CDR1 is SGHRS, CDR2 YFSETQ. The CDR3 is 13 residues long. CDR3 residues: CASSSTGTGMTFF. The DNA for the CDR3 is TGCGCCAGCAGCTCTACCGGGACAGGCATGACTTTCTTT. The whole variable domain, remainder taken from reference TRBV5-1 and TRBJ1-1, is KAGVTQTPRYLIKTRGQQVTLSCSPISGHRSVSWYQQTPGQGLQFLFEYFSETQRNKGNFPGRFSGRQFSNSRSEMNVSTLELGDSALYLCASSSTGTGMTFFGQGTRLTVV.

The V call is TRBV10-3, the J call TRBJ2-7, with D perhaps matching TRBD2 (5 bases). The germline V and J ends were trimmed by 11 bases and 3 bases, with 11 bases remaining between them. The germline CDR1 and CDR2 sequences are ENHRY and SYGVKD. The CDR3 has 11 amino acids. CDR3 in DNA: TGTGCCTCGGCGGCGGGCTACGAGCAGTACTTC. Translation gives CASAAGYEQYF.

The chain employs TRBV2 and TRBJ2-1; 8 nucleotides match TRBD2. V lost 4 bases and J lost 4; bases outside the gene matches: 3. CDR1 is SNHLY and CDR2 is FYNNEI in the germline V gene. The CDR3 is 14 residues long. CDR3: CASSGTSGYNEQFF. The CDR3 DNA sequence: TGTGCCAGCAGTGGCACTAGCGGTTACAATGAGCAGTTCTTC.

The chain recombines TRBV6-5 with TRBJ2-5, with TRBD1 matching 8 bases. V lost 2 bases, J lost 7 bases, and 3 bases stayed unmatched. The CDR3 runs to 13 residues. In germline, CDR1 is MNHEY, CDR2 SVGAGI. The CDR3 loop is CASSYPGTGTQYF. In nucleotides, the CDR3 is TGTGCCAGCAGTTACCCCGGGACAGGGACCCAGTACTTC.

This clone was detected once. J is TRBJ1-3 and V is TRBV7-2; D not resolved. The CDR3 is 14 residues long. V lost 1 base and J lost 2, with 6 bases in between. Germline values: CDR1 SGHTA, CDR2 FQGNSA. For the CDR3, the DNA is TGTGCCAGCAGCTTAGAGCGAGCTGGAAACACCATATATTTT. Its protein product is CASSLERAGNTIYF.

For this clone: The sample holds other DNA sequences that translate to the same CDR3. The V gene is TRBV6-1, the J gene TRBJ1-5; no clear D. Germline values: CDR1 MNHNS, CDR2 SASEGT. The CDR3 length is 12 residues. V lost 3 bases, J lost 5 bases, and 5 bases lay in between. CDR3 DNA sequence: TGTGCCAGCAGTGAGCGCTATCAGCCCCAGCATTTT. Amino acids: CASSERYQPQHF.

The chain combines TRBV30 with TRBJ1-6; D gene ambiguous. This CDR3 spans 13 amino acids. V was cut by 3 bases and J by 11 bases, with 14 bases left in between. Germline CDR1 is GTSNPN and CDR2 is SVGIG (reference sequence). The DNA of the CDR3 is TGTGCCTGGAGCGAAAATCAAGGGACACCCCTCCACTTT. This sequence encodes CAWSENQGTPLHF.

The V gene is TRBV6-5, the J gene TRBJ1-3, with 7 bases lining up with TRBD1. V shed 7 bases, J shed 2 bases, and the junction held 8 bases outside the gene matches. The CDR3 totals 15 residues. CDR1 MNHEY and CDR2 SVGAGI come from the germline V gene. This chain's CDR3 is CASTPGGEAGNTIYF. The DNA of the CDR3 is TGTGCCAGCACCCCAGGGGGGGAAGCTGGAAACACCATATATTTT.

This clone was recorded a few times. This chain uses TRBV19 with TRBJ1-5, with D unresolved. Germline CDR1 and CDR2: LNHDA and SQIVND (reference sequence). The V gene lost 4 bases and the J gene lost 4 bases, with 14 bases spanning the gap. This CDR3 has 15 amino acids. CDR3 protein: CASSTPGLKNQPQHF. The CDR3 DNA reads as TGTGCCAGTAGTACCCCCGGCCTCAAAAATCAGCCCCAGCATTTT.

This sequence joins TRBV7-2 and TRBJ1-6, with TRBD1 identical over 10 bases. Germline assignment: CDR1 SGHTA and CDR2 FQGNSA. The V gene end was trimmed by 5 bases and the J gene end by 12 bases; junction bases not matched to a gene: 7. The length of the CDR3 is 14 residues. The CDR3, as DNA: TGTGCCAGCAGCCCCGACAGGGGGCGGAGACCCCTCCACTTT. Amino acids: CASSPDRGRRPLHF. Filled out from reference TRBV7-2 and TRBJ1-6, the complete variable domain reads GAGVSQSPSNKVTEKGKDVELRCDPISGHTALYWYRQSLGQGLEFLIYFQGNSAPDKSGLPSDRFSAERTGGSVSTLTIQRTQQEDSAVYLCASSPDRGRRPLHFGNGTRLTVT.

This clone was seen only once. The chain has TRBV20-1 and TRBJ1-2; D is possibly TRBD1 (5 bases). CDR3 length: 11 amino acids. The V end was cut by 6 bases, the J end by 3 bases, with 8 bases between. Looked up from germline, CDR1 is DFQATT and CDR2 is SNEGSKA (reference sequence). This CDR3 is CSASTDYGYTF. As DNA, the CDR3 is TGCAGTGCATCGACAGACTATGGCTACACCTTC.

For the CDR3, the DNA is TGCGCCAGCAGCCAAGATCGGGACAGGGTGGCTTTGGACAATGAGCAGTTCTTC. Its protein is CASSQDRDRVALDNEQFF. The chain has TRBV4-1 and TRBJ2-1; 9 positions agree with TRBD1. V was clipped by 0 bases and J by 5 bases; unmatched bases: 11. There are 18 residues in the CDR3. Per germline, CDR1 MGHRA and CDR2 YSYEKL.

This clone was seen a single time. The chain couples TRBV19 to TRBJ1-3, with D possibly being TRBD1 (5 bases). In germline, CDR1 is LNHDA, CDR2 SQIVND (reference sequence). V was cut by 3 bases and J by 0 bases, with 12 bases left in between. This CDR3 region has 16 residues. As DNA, the CDR3 is TGTGCCAGTAGTATCTCGTCAGGGAACTCTGGAAACACCATATATTTT. Translating gives CASSISSGNSGNTIYF.

The rearrangement uses TRBV9 and TRBJ1-5, with D maybe TRBD1 (6 bases). Per germline, CDR1 SGDLS and CDR2 YYNGEE. This CDR3 has 17 amino acids. V dropped 0 bases and J dropped 5 bases, with 18 bases sitting between them. CDR3 protein: CASSVVRGVGRHQPQHF. The DNA for the CDR3 is TGTGCCAGCAGCGTAGTTAGGGGGGTTGGCCGGCATCAGCCCCAGCATTTT.

The V and J genes are TRBV7-2 and TRBJ1-1; D is undetermined. The CDR3 totals 14 residues. Per the germline V gene, CDR1 is SGHTA and CDR2 is FQGNSA. Trimming stripped 3 bases from V and 3 bases from J, with 11 bases between. The CDR3 DNA sequence: TGTGCCAGCAGCTTCCTGGGCCAGCACACTGAAGCTTTCTTT. Encoded protein: CASSFLGQHTEAFF.

This clone showed up just once. V is TRBV11-2 and J is TRBJ2-5; D could derive from TRBD1 or TRBD2 (5 bases each). This CDR3 is built from 15 residues. Per the germline V gene, CDR1 is SGHAT and CDR2 is FQNNGV. V gave up 0 bases and J gave up 1 base, with 9 bases separating them. The CDR3 spells CASSLDGTIQETQYF. The CDR3 DNA follows: TGTGCCAGCAGCTTAGATGGGACGATCCAAGAGACCCAGTACTTC.

This clone appeared once. This rearrangement joins TRBV28 to TRBJ1-6; D gene unclear. This CDR3 comprises 15 residues. Trimming removed 4 bases at V and 2 bases at J, with 9 bases between. CDR1 and CDR2 from the germline V gene are MDHEN and SYDVKM. CDR3: CASSSPTPYNSPLHF. The CDR3 nucleotides read TGTGCCAGCAGTTCCCCGACACCCTATAATTCACCCCTCCACTTT.

The CDR3 loop reads CAWSVGAPNTGELFF. CDR3 coding DNA: TGTGCCTGGAGTGTCGGGGCTCCGAACACCGGGGAGCTGTTTTTT. The chain has TRBV30 and TRBJ2-2; D may match TRBD1 or TRBD2 (5 bases each). V was cut by 0 bases and J by 0 bases, with 8 bases left in between. Germline V gives CDR1 GTSNPN, CDR2 SVGIG (reference sequence). The length of the CDR3 is 15 residues.

The rearrangement links TRBV5-1 to TRBJ2-4; maybe TRBD2 (5 bases). Germline V CDR1 and CDR2: SGHRS, YFSETQ. The CDR3 totals 13 residues. Trimming pared 0 bases from V and 7 bases from J, leaving 8 bases between. The CDR3 region is CASSLEASNIQYF. DNA of the CDR3: TGCGCCAGCAGCTTGGAAGCTAGCAACATTCAGTACTTC.